The 8 T cell receptor beta chains given below trace back to one sample, sequenced in a study of blood T cells in healthy people across ages. Alongside a J-beta primer mix, a sample-barcoded 5' primer served in a second PCR lasting about 7 to 11 cycles. TCRdb analysed the 5' RACE reads with MiXCR anew, one entry per CDR3 protein. Among around 900,000 distinct CDR3 sequences, about 28% were seen once, and the ten largest hold approximately 15%. Sequencing was carried out using blood. The receptors here all came from a woman aged 80 or older in good health.

Here the CDR3 reads CASSPKSLGGATEAFF. For the CDR3, the DNA is TGTGCCAGCAGCCCTAAAAGCCTCGGAGGGGCCACTGAAGCTTTCTTT. This chain uses TRBV7-9 with TRBJ1-1; TRBD1 might be the D (5 bases). Trimming pared 5 bases from V and 4 bases from J, leaving 20 bases between. The CDR3 spans 16 residues. Per the germline V gene, CDR1 is SEHNR and CDR2 is FQNEAQ (reference sequence). Full variable domain (rest looked up from reference TRBV7-9 and TRBJ1-1): DTGVSQNPRHKITKRGQNVTFRCDPISEHNRLYWYRQTLGQGPEFLTYFQNEAQLEKSRLLSDRFSAERPKGSFSTLEIQRTEQGDSAMYLCASSPKSLGGATEAFFGQGTRLTVV.

The chain carries TRBV5-1 and TRBJ2-7; D perhaps matches TRBD2 (5 bases). The CDR3 runs to 14 residues. V lost 4 bases, J lost 2 bases, and 13 bases lay in between. Germline values: CDR1 SGHRS, CDR2 YFSETQ. The CDR3 region is CASSGSSGAYEQYF. The CDR3, as DNA: TGCGCCAGCAGCGGGAGTTCCGGGGCCTACGAGCAGTACTTC.

There are many counts of this clonotype. V and J are TRBV7-2 and TRBJ2-1; 9 bases are shared with TRBD2. Germline V gene data show CDR1 as SGHTA and CDR2 as FQGNSA. CDR3 length: 18 residues. The ends lost 1 base at V and 6 bases at J; junction bases unmatched: 13. In DNA form, the CDR3 reads TGTGCCAGCAGCTTAGAGGTATTCGGTAGCGGGAGACTCAATGAGCAGTTCTTC. Translation gives CASSLEVFGSGRLNEQFF.

The genes are TRBV12-3 or TRBV12-4 and TRBJ1-1; D may be TRBD1 (6 bases). Trimming took 3 bases from V and 2 from J, leaving 10 bases between them. This CDR3 region has 14 residues. The CDR3 sequence: CASSFRGHNTEAFF. As DNA, the CDR3 is TGTGCCAGCAGTTTCAGGGGCCATAACACTGAAGCTTTCTTT.

CDR3 amino acids: CASSFQGAFEGTEAFF. The CDR3 bases are TGCGCCAGCAGCTTTCAGGGGGCTTTTGAGGGCACTGAAGCTTTCTTT. The chain uses TRBV5-1 and TRBJ1-1; the match to TRBD1 covers 8 bases. CDR3 length: 16 amino acids. Germline V gives CDR1 SGHRS, CDR2 YFSETQ. Trimming cost V 2 bases and J 4 bases; bases outside gene matches: 10.

This clonotype was recorded many times. This chain joins TRBV4-3 and TRBJ1-4, with 9 bases aligning to TRBD1. Unmatched junction bases numbered 10, after V lost 0 bases and J lost 11 bases. This CDR3 region has 16 residues. The germline CDR1 and CDR2 sequences are LGHNA and YSLEER. The DNA of the CDR3 is TGCGCCAGCAGCCAAGAAGGGGGACAGGGCGTTTTGAAACTGTTTTTT. Residues: CASSQEGGQGVLKLFF.

V usage is TRBV20-1 and J usage is TRBJ2-4, with 7 nucleotides matching TRBD2. The CDR3 extends over 16 amino acids. Germline values: CDR1 DFQATT, CDR2 SNEGSKA (reference sequence). Trimming took 0 bases from V and 13 from J; bases not matched to a gene: 18. This CDR3 is CSARDQRGLGWNEQYF. As DNA, the CDR3 is TGCAGTGCTAGAGATCAGCGGGGCTTGGGGTGGAATGAGCAGTACTTC.

For this clonotype: This sequence may be a read error, since a much larger clone differs from it by one base. This sequence joins TRBV7-2 and TRBJ2-1, with unresolved D. Germline values: CDR1 SGHTA, CDR2 FQGNSA. The ends were cut back, 3 bases at V and 2 bases at J, with 8 bases in the middle. The CDR3 totals 14 residues. The CDR3 loop reads CASSFGSTYNEQFF. CDR3 in DNA: TGTGCCAGCAGCTTTGGCAGTACCTACAATGAGCAGTTCTTC.